The next 21 T cell receptor beta chains were all read from a single sample in a study of shared clonotypes between healthy human individuals. CD45RO-negative cells were positively selected for CCR7, leaving out terminally differentiated effector memory CD45RA+ cells. TCRdb's table, derived via immunoSEQ multiplex PCR, lists solely in-frame clones and lacks some. The sample carries millions of clones, under 95% recorded once. Sequencing was performed on naive CD8+ T cells from PBMCs. Receptor source: a man younger than 30 in good health. Some clones in this sample may be carry-over from other donors' samples.

This CDR3 reads CASSSSREGVSYEQYF. The CDR3 bases are TGTGCCAGCAGCAGTTCGCGGGAGGGCGTCTCGTACGAGCAGTACTTC. This sequence joins TRBV7-6 and TRBJ2-7; the match to TRBD2 covers 9 bases. The length of the CDR3 is 16 residues. CDR1 and CDR2 from the germline V gene are SGHVS and FNYEAQ. The V and J ends lost 5 bases and 4 bases, in that order; junction bases with no gene match: 12.

This sequence joins TRBV4-3 and TRBJ2-1; D is uncertain. V lost 1 base and J lost 4, with 5 bases in between. Per germline, CDR1 LGHNA and CDR2 YSLEER. CDR3 size: 13 residues. The CDR3 region has the DNA TGCGCCAGCAGCCAAGTTTTGTACAATGAGCAGTTCTTC. It yields the protein CASSQVLYNEQFF.

This sequence joins TRBV15 and TRBJ1-5; D perhaps matches TRBD1 (6 bases). Trimming cost V 5 bases and J 2 bases, with 10 bases left between them. Germline V gene sequence: CDR1 LNHNV, CDR2 YYDKDF (reference sequence). The CDR3 is 14 residues long. The CDR3 loop is CATSLRQGNQPQHF. CDR3 DNA: TGTGCCACCAGCTTACGACAGGGCAATCAGCCCCAGCATTTT.

This clone was seen a single time. The chain recombines TRBV7-3 with TRBJ2-1; 8 nucleotides line up with TRBD2. CDR1 is SGHTA and CDR2 is FQGTGA in the germline V gene. J lost 7 bases, V lost 1 base, and 6 bases had no gene match. The CDR3 consists of 15 residues. CDR3 bases: TGTGCCAGCAGCTTAATTAGCGGGATGGGGAATGAGCAGTTCTTC. Its protein product is CASSLISGMGNEQFF.

The chain uses TRBV9 and TRBJ2-3, with 7 bases fitting TRBD2. CDR1 is SGDLS, CDR2 YYNGEE, per germline. The V gene end was trimmed by 1 base and the J gene end by 5 bases; junction bases not matched to a gene: 16. This CDR3 region has 18 residues. The DNA for the CDR3 is TGTGCCAGCAGCGTAAGGCCGGTGATGGGGGAGGGTCAAGATACGCAGTATTTT. It yields the protein CASSVRPVMGEGQDTQYF.

The rearrangement links TRBV14 to TRBJ2-1; 7 bases match TRBD2. CDR1 and CDR2 from the germline V gene are SGHDN and FVKESK. V dropped 1 base and J dropped 9; count of bases not matched to a gene: 6. The CDR3 is 14 amino acids. CDR3 sequence (DNA): TGTGCCAGCAGCCAAGGCTGGGGAGGGAGTGAGCAGTTCTTC. Residues: CASSQGWGGSEQFF.

The chain has TRBV29-1 and TRBJ2-3; D is perhaps TRBD1 or TRBD2 (7 bases each). Germline V gives CDR1 SQVTM, CDR2 ANQGSEA. This CDR3 region has 15 residues. Trimming removed 7 bases at V and 2 bases at J, with 19 bases between. The CDR3 spells CSAEGGDSDTDTQYF. CDR3 nucleotides: TGCAGCGCAGAGGGGGGGGACAGTGACACAGATACGCAGTATTTT.

The CDR3 nucleotides read TGCGCCAGCAGCTTGGGGGTCGGGCTAGATGAGCAGTTCTTC. It codes for CASSLGVGLDEQFF. This chain links TRBV5-1 with TRBJ2-1, with D unclear. The CDR3 has 14 residues. The germline CDR1 and CDR2 sequences are SGHRS and YFSETQ. V was pared by 0 bases and J by 8 bases, with 12 bases between.

CDR3 nucleotide sequence: TGTGCCAGCAGCGACACGAACACTGAAGCTTTCTTT. This translates into CASSDTNTEAFF. V gene TRBV9 combines with J gene TRBJ1-1; D not certain. Per the germline V gene, CDR1 is SGDLS and CDR2 is YYNGEE. V was cut by 3 bases and J by 1 base, with 4 bases left in between. The CDR3 is 12 amino acids.

This rearrangement joins TRBV6-4 to TRBJ2-3; D unresolved. V was pared by 3 bases and J by 4 bases, with 8 bases between. CDR1 is MRHNA and CDR2 is SNTAGT in the germline V gene. The CDR3 has 13 amino acids. CDR3 DNA: TGTGCCAGCAGTGATAGTCGGGCAGATACGCAGTATTTT. Protein product: CASSDSRADTQYF.

The V gene is TRBV28, the J gene TRBJ2-6, with a possible D match to TRBD1 (5 bases). Trimming cost V 6 bases and J 0 bases, with 12 bases left between them. The germline CDR1 and CDR2 sequences are MDHEN and SYDVKM. The CDR3 has 16 amino acids. In DNA form, the CDR3 reads TGTGCCAGCAGGCTGGCCGACAGCTCTGGGGCCAACGTCCTGACTTTC. It is translated as CASRLADSSGANVLTF.

The rearrangement joins TRBV5-1 to TRBJ2-5; maybe TRBD2 (7 bases). V lost 3 bases and J 7 bases, leaving 19 bases between the germline ends. The germline gives CDR1 SGHRS, CDR2 YFSETQ. The CDR3 extends over 15 amino acids. CDR3 nucleotide sequence: TGCGCCAGCAGCTCCGAGGGGGGGACATCGAGGACCCAGTACTTC. Translated, it gives CASSSEGGTSRTQYF.

This chain joins TRBV7-2 and TRBJ1-5, with D possibly being TRBD1 (5 bases). V shed 1 base and J shed 2 bases, with 12 bases lying between them. The CDR3 loop spans 16 amino acids. CDR1 and CDR2 from the germline V gene are SGHTA and FQGNSA. CDR3 sequence reads: CASSLGPRGGNQPQHF. In DNA form, the CDR3 reads TGTGCCAGCAGCTTAGGGCCTCGGGGGGGCAATCAGCCCCAGCATTTT.

The chain uses TRBV6-5 and TRBJ2-3, with a tentative D call TRBD1 (6 bases). Between the trimmed V and J ends, which lost 5 bases and 2 bases, there was a span of 8 bases. Germline CDR1 is MNHEY and CDR2 is SVGAGI. The CDR3 runs 13 residues. CDR3 amino acids: CASSTGFTDTQYF. CDR3 DNA: TGTGCCAGCAGTACAGGGTTCACAGATACGCAGTATTTT.

Details on this clone: This specimen includes other DNA sequences encoding the same CDR3. The V gene is TRBV30, the J gene TRBJ2-1; no reliable D call. There are 13 residues in the CDR3. Trimming cost V 0 bases and J 6 bases, with 9 bases left between them. Germline CDR1 GTSNPN, CDR2 SVGIG (reference sequence). CDR3 protein: CAWSVLRGNEQFF. The CDR3 region has the DNA TGTGCCTGGAGTGTACTTCGAGGCAATGAGCAGTTCTTC.

V usage is TRBV7-9 and J usage is TRBJ1-1, with D perhaps TRBD1 (6 bases). Trimming pared 2 bases from V and 1 base from J, leaving 8 bases between. The CDR3 covers 14 residues. The germline CDR1 and CDR2 sequences are SEHNR and FQNEAQ (reference sequence). CDR3 sequence: CASSLQTGNTEAFF. The CDR3 nucleotides are TGTGCCAGCAGCTTACAGACAGGGAACACTGAAGCTTTCTTT.

The CDR3 reads CAWMRLAGSYEQYF. For the CDR3, the DNA is TGTGCCTGGATGAGGCTAGCGGGCTCCTACGAGCAGTACTTC. The chain uses TRBV30 and TRBJ2-7; 8 nucleotides match TRBD2. Losses at the gene ends were 4 bases for V and 0 bases for J; bases not matched to a gene: 5. Germline-derived CDR1 and CDR2 are GTSNPN and SVGIG (reference sequence). This CDR3 contains 14 residues.

The rearrangement links TRBV20-1 to TRBJ2-7; D unresolved. This CDR3 comprises 11 residues. V dropped 1 base and J dropped 6 bases, with 7 bases sitting between them. Per the germline V gene, CDR1 is DFQATT and CDR2 is SNEGSKA (reference sequence). The CDR3 spells CSARGLAEQYF. In DNA form, the CDR3 reads TGCAGTGCTAGAGGTCTCGCCGAGCAGTACTTC.

V gene TRBV27 combines with J gene TRBJ2-3, with 12 bases matching TRBD2. Germline V gives CDR1 MNHEY, CDR2 SMNVEV (reference sequence). J was trimmed by 7 bases and V by 2 bases; bases with no gene match: 4. CDR3 length: 15 residues. In DNA, the CDR3 is TGTGCCAGCAGTTTAGCCGGACTAGCGGGATATACGCAGTATTTT. Encoded protein: CASSLAGLAGYTQYF.

The chain employs TRBV29-1 and TRBJ2-3; no firm D call. This CDR3 is 13 amino acids long. V lost 8 bases and J 3 bases, leaving 15 bases between the germline ends. Germline V gene sequence: CDR1 SQVTM, CDR2 ANQGSEA. CDR3 sequence reads: CSTKGPDTDTQYF. Written as DNA, the CDR3 is TGCAGCACAAAGGGTCCGGATACAGATACGCAGTATTTT.

The chain combines TRBV6-6 with TRBJ2-3; 10 bases fit TRBD1. CDR1 is MNHNY and CDR2 is SVGAGI in the germline V gene (reference sequence). J lost 6 bases, V lost 3 bases, and 9 bases had no gene match. The CDR3 runs 16 residues. CDR3 loop: CASSYSPGTGEDTQYF. In DNA form, the CDR3 reads TGTGCCAGCAGTTATTCCCCCGGGACAGGGGAGGATACGCAGTATTTT.